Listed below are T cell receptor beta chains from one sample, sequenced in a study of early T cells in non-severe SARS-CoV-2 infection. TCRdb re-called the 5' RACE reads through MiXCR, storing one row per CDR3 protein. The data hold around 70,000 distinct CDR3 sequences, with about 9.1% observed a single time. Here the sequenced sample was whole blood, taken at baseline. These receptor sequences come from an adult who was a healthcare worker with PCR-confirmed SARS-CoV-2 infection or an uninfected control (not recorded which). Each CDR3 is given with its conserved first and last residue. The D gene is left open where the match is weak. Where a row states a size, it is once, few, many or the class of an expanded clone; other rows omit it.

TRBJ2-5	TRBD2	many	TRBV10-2	CASKAGAGETQYF	TGCGCCAGCAAAGCGGGAGCTGGGGAGACCCAGTACTTC
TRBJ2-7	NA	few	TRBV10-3	CAISDRSISYEQYF	TGTGCCATCAGTGACAGGAGTATTTCCTACGAGCAGTACTTC
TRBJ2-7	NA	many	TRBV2	CASSEPPYEQYF	TGTGCCAGCAGTGAGCCCCCATACGAGCAGTACTTC
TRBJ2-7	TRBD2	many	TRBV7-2	CASRLAGGRPYEQYF	TGTGCCAGCAGACTAGCGGGAGGGCGACCCTACGAGCAGTACTTC
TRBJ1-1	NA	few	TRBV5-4	CASSYPRGGDEAFF	TGTGCCAGCAGCTACCCTAGGGGAGGAGACGAAGCTTTCTTT
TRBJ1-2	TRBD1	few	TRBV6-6	CASSGQAGYTF	TGTGCCAGCAGTGGACAGGCCGGCTACACCTTC
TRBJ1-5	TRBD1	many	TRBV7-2	CASSLDRRSNQPQHF	TGTGCCAGCAGCTTGGACAGGCGATCCAATCAGCCCCAGCATTTT
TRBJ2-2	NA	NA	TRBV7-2	CASTSDWGGELFF	TGTGCCAGCACCTCCGATTGGGGCGGGGAGCTGTTTTTT
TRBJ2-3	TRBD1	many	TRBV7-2	CASSLFWQGQGTDTQYF	TGTGCCAGCAGCTTATTTTGGCAGGGACAGGGCACAGATACGCAGTATTTT
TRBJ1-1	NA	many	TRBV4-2	CASSQGRNTEAFF	TGTGCCAGCAGCCAAGGACGTAACACTGAAGCTTTCTTT
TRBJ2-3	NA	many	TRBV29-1	CSGGDWPDTQYF	TGCAGCGGGGGGGACTGGCCAGATACGCAGTATTTT
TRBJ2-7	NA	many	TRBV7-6	CASSLGTADAYEQYF	TGTGCCAGCAGCTTAGGAACCGCGGACGCCTACGAGCAGTACTTC
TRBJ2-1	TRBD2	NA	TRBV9	CASSASGSWGNEQFF	TGTGCCAGCAGCGCTAGCGGGAGCTGGGGGAATGAGCAGTTCTTC
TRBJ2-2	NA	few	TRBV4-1	CASSQVGAGELFF	TGCGCCAGCAGCCAAGTAGGGGCCGGGGAGCTGTTTTTT
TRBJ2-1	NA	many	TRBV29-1	CSVSRGGEQFF	TGCAGCGTGAGTCGGGGAGGTGAGCAGTTCTTC
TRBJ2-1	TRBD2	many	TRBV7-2	CASSSSSGSSYNEQFF	TGTGCCAGCAGCTCCTCTAGCGGGAGCTCCTACAATGAGCAGTTCTTC
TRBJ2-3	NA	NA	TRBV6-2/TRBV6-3	CASSQPVTDTQYF	TGTGCCAGCAGTCAACCGGTCACAGATACGCAGTATTTT
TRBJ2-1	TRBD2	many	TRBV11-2	CASSMTSGRMYEQFF	TGTGCCAGCAGCATGACTAGCGGGAGGATGTATGAGCAGTTCTTC
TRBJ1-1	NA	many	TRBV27	CASSLSDIGTEAFF	TGTGCCAGCAGTTTATCAGACATCGGCACTGAAGCTTTCTTT
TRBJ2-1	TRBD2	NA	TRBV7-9	CASSLAGGPSNEQFF	TGTGCCAGCAGCTTAGCGGGAGGGCCTAGCAATGAGCAGTTCTTC
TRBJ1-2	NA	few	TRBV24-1	CATSDWDRNYGYTF	TGTGCCACCAGTGACTGGGACCGTAACTATGGCTACACCTTC
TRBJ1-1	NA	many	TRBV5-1	CASSPGTFMNTEAFF	TGCGCCAGCAGTCCCGGGACATTCATGAACACTGAAGCTTTCTTT
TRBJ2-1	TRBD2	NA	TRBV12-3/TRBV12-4	CASSLVASGRNEQFF	TGTGCCAGCAGTTTAGTCGCTAGCGGGAGAAATGAGCAGTTCTTC
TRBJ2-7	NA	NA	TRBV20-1	CSARGDSSYEQYF	TGCAGTGCTAGGGGAGACAGCTCCTACGAGCAGTACTTC
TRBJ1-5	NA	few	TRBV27	CASSSNSQGQPQHF	TGTGCCAGCAGTAGCAACTCTCAGGGGCAGCCCCAGCATTTT
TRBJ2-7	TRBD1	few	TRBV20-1	CSARETPHWDSSYEQYF	TGCAGTGCTAGAGAGACACCCCATTGGGACAGCTCCTACGAGCAGTACTTC